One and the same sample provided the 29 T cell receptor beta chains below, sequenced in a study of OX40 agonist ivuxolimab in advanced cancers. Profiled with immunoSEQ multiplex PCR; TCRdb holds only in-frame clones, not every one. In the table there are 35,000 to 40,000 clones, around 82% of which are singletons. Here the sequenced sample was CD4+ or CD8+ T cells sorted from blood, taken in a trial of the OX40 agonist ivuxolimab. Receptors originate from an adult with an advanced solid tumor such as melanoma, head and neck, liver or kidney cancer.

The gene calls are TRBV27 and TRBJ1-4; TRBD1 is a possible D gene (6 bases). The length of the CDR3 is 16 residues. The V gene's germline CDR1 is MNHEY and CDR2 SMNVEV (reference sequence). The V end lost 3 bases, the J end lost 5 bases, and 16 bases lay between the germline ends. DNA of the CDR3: TGTGCCAGCAGTTTTAGATGGGGCAGGGGCAATGAAAAACTGTTTTTT. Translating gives CASSFRWGRGNEKLFF. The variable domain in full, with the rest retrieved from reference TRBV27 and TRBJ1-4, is EAQVTQNPRYLITVTGKKLTVTCSQNMNHEYMSWYRQDPGLGLRQIYYSMNVEVTDKGDVPEGYKVSRKEKRNFPLILESPSPNQTSLYFCASSFRWGRGNEKLFFGSGTQLSVL.

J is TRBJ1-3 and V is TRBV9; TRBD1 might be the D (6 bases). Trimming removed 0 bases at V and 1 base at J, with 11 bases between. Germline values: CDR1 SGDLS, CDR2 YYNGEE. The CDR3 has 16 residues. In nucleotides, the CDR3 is TGTGCCAGCAGCGTAGACGGCAGGGGATCTGGAAACACCATATATTTT. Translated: CASSVDGRGSGNTIYF.

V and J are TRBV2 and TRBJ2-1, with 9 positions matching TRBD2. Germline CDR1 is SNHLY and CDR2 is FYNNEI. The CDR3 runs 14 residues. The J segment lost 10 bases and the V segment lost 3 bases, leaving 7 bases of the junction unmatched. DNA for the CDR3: TGTGCCAGCAGTGAGTTAGCGGGAGTCGGCGAGCAGTTCTTC. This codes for CASSELAGVGEQFF.

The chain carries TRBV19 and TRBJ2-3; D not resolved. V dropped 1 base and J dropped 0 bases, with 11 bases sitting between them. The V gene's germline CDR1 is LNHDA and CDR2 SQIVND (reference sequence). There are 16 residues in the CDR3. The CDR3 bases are TGTGCCAGTAGTATAGGTGGGTCCCCAAGCACAGATACGCAGTATTTT. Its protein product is CASSIGGSPSTDTQYF.

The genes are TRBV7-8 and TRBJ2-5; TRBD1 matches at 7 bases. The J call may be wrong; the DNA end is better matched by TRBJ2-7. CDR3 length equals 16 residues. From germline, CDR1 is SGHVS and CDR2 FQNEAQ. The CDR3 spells CASSLAGRTGAYEQYF. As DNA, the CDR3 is TGTGCCAGCAGCTTAGCTGGTAGGACAGGAGCCTACGAGCAGTACTTC.

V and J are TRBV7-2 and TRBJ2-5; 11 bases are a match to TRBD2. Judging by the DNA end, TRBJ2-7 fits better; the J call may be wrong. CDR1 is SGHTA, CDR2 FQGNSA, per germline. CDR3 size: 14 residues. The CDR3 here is CASRRTSGPYEQYF. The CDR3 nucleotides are TGTGCCAGCAGACGGACTAGCGGGCCCTACGAGCAGTACTTC.

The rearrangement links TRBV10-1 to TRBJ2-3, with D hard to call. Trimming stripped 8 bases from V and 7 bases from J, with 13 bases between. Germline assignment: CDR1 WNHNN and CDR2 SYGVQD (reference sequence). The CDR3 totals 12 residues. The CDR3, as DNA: TGCGCCAGCCTGGGCCCTGGAAATACGCAGTATTTT. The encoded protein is CASLGPGNTQYF.

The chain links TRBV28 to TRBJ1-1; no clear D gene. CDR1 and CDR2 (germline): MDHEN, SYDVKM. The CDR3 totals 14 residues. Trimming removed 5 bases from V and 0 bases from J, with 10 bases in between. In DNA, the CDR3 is TGTGCCAGCAGTACTGGGATCATGAACACTGAAGCTTTCTTT. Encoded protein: CASSTGIMNTEAFF.

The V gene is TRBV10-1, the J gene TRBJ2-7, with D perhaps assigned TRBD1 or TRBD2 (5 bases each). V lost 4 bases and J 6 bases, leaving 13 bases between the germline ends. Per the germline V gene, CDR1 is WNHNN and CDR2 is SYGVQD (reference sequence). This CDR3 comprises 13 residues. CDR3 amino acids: CASSVGVLREQYF. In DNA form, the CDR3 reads TGCGCCAGCAGTGTGGGGGTATTACGCGAGCAGTACTTC.

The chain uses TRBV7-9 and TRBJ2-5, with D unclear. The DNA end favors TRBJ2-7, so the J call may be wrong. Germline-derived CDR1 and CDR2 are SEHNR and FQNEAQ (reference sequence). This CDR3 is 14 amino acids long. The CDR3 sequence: CASSLGSRAYEQYF. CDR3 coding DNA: TGTGCCAGCAGCCTCGGGTCCCGCGCCTACGAGCAGTACTTC.

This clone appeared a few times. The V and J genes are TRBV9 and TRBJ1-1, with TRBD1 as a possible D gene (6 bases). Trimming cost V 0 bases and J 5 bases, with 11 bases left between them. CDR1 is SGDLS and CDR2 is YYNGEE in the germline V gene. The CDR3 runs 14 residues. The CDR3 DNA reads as TGTGCCAGCAGCGTAGGAGGGGGGGGTACTGAAGCTTTCTTT. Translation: CASSVGGGGTEAFF. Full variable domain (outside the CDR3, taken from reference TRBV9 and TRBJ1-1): DSGVTQTPKHLITATGQRVTLRCSPRSGDLSVYWYQQSLDQGLQFLIQYYNGEERAKGNILERFSAQQFPDLHSELNLSSLELGDSALYFCASSVGGGGTEAFFGQGTRLTVV.

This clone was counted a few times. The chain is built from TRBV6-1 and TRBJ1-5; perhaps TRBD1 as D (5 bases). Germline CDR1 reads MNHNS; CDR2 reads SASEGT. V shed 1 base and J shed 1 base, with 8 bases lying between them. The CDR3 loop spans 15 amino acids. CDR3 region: CASSEDRGSNQPQHF. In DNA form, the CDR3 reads TGTGCCAGCAGTGAAGATAGGGGCAGCAATCAGCCCCAGCATTTT.

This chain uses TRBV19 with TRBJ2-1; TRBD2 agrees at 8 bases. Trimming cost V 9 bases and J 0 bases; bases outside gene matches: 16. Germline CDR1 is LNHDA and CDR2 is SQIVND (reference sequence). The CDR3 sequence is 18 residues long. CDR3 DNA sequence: TGTGCCAGCCGGTCACGGGCGGGAGGTGGGAGCTCCTACAATGAGCAGTTCTTC. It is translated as CASRSRAGGGSSYNEQFF.

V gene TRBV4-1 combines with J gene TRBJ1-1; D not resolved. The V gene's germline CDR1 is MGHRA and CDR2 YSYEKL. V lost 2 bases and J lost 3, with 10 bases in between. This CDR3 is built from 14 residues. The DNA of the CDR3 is TGCGCCAGCAGCCAACAGACGGGGTACACTGAAGCTTTCTTT. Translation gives CASSQQTGYTEAFF.

The CDR3 DNA is TGTGCCTGGAGTGTAAACCCCCCGGATACGCAGTATTTT. It is translated as CAWSVNPPDTQYF. V usage is TRBV30 and J usage is TRBJ2-3, with D unresolved. Germline V CDR1 and CDR2: GTSNPN, SVGIG (reference sequence). Deletions cut 0 bases from V and 6 bases from J, with 10 bases between. This CDR3 has 13 residues.

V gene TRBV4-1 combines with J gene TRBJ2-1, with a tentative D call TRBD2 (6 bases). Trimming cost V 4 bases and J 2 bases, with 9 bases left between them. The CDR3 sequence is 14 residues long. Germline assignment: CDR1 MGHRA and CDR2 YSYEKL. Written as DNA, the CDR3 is TGCGCCAGCAGCCCATGGAGGGCCTACAATGAGCAGTTCTTC. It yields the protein CASSPWRAYNEQFF.

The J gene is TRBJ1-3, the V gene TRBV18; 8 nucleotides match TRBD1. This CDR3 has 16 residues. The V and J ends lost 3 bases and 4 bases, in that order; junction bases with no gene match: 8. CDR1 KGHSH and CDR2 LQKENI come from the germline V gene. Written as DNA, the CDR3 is TGTGCCAGCTCACCCCCGCAGGGGGCATCGGGAAACACCATATATTTT. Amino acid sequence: CASSPPQGASGNTIYF.

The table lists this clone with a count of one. In DNA form, the CDR3 reads TGTGCCAGCAGTCTGGACAGGGGCTTCGGAAACACCATATATTTT. Its translation: CASSLDRGFGNTIYF. The chain joins TRBV2 to TRBJ1-3, with 9 nucleotides matching TRBD1. Germline assignment: CDR1 SNHLY and CDR2 FYNNEI. The CDR3 extends over 15 amino acids. Unmatched junction bases numbered 6, after V lost 5 bases and J lost 4 bases.

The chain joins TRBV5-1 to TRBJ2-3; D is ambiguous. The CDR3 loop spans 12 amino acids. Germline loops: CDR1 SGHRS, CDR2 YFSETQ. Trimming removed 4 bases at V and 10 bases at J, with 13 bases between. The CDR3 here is CASSLPGPAQYF. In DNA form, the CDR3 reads TGCGCCAGCAGCCTCCCCGGGCCAGCGCAGTATTTT.

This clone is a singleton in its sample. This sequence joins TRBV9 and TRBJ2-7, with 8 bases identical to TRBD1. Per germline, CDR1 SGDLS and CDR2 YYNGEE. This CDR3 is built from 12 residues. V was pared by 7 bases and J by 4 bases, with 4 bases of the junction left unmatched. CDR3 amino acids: CASGQGAYEQYF. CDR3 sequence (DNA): TGTGCCAGCGGCCAGGGGGCTTACGAGCAGTACTTC.

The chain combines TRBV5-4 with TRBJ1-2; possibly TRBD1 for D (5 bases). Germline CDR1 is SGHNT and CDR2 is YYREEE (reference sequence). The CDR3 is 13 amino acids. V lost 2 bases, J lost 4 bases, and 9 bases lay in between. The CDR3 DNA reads TGTGCCAGCAGCTTAACAGGCCCCTATGGCTACACCTTC. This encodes CASSLTGPYGYTF.

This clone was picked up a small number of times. The CDR3, as DNA: TGCGCCAGCAGCCAAGATCTTCCCTACGAGCAGTACTTC. Its protein is CASSQDLPYEQYF. V usage is TRBV4-3 and J usage is TRBJ2-7; D gene ambiguous. CDR3 length equals 13 residues. CDR1 is LGHNA and CDR2 is YSLEER in the germline V gene. V was trimmed by 0 bases and J by 2 bases, leaving 5 bases between them.

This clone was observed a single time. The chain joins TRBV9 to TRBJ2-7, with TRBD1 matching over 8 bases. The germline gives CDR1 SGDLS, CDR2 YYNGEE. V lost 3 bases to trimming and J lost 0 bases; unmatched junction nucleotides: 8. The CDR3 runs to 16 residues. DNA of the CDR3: TGTGCCAGCAGCGGAGGACAGGGCTTTAACTCCTACGAGCAGTACTTC. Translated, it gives CASSGGQGFNSYEQYF.

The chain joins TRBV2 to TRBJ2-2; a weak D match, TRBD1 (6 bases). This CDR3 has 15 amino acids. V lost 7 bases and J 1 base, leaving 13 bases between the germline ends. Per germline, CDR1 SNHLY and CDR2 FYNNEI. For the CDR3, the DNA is TGTGCCAGCACCCTACGGACAGAGAACACCGGGGAGCTGTTTTTT. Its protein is CASTLRTENTGELFF.

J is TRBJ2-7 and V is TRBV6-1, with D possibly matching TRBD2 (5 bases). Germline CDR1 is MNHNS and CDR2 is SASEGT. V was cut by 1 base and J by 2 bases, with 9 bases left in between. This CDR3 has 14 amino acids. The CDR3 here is CASSEGGLPYEQYF. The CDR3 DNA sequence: TGTGCCAGCAGTGAAGGAGGGCTCCCCTACGAGCAGTACTTC.

As DNA, the CDR3 is TGCAGCGACGGGGGGGGAGGAAATGAGCAGTTCTTC. This gives the protein CSDGGGGNEQFF. The chain has TRBV29-1 and TRBJ2-1; 8 positions agree with TRBD2. Germline-derived CDR1 and CDR2 are SQVTM and ANQGSEA. The junction had 6 bases not matched to a gene; V was cut back by 7 bases and J by 7 bases. The CDR3 sequence is 12 residues long.

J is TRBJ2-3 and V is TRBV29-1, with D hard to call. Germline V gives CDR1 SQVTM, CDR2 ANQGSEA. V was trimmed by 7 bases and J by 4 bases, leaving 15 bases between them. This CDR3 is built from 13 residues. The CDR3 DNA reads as TGCAGCGGTGGGCAGACCGGCGCAGATACGCAGTATTTT. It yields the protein CSGGQTGADTQYF.

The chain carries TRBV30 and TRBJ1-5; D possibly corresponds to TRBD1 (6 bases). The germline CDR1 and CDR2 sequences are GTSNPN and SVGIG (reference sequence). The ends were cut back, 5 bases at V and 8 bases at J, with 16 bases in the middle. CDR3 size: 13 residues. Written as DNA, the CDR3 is TGTGCCTGGGCGACAGGTGGCGGTGAGCCCCAGCATTTT. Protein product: CAWATGGGEPQHF. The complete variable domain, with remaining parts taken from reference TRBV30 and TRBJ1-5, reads SQTIHQWPATLVQPVGSPLSLECTVEGTSNPNLYWYRQAAGRGLQLLFYSVGIGQISSEVPQNLSASRPQDRQFILSSKKLLLSDSGFYLCAWATGGGEPQHFGDGTRLSIL.

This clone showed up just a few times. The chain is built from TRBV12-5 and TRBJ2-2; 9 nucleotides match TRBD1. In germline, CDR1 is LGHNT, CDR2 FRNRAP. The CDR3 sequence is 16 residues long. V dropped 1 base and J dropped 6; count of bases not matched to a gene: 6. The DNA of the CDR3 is TGTGCTAGTGGTTTGGGACAGGGGGTGGCGGCCGGGGAGCTGTTTTTT. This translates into CASGLGQGVAAGELFF.